A selection of T cell receptor beta chains follows, all from one sample in a study of response to subunit inactivated influenza vaccine. One entry per CDR3 protein, called by TCRdb with MiXCR from the RT-PCR reads. The table records 500,000 to 750,000 distinct CDR3 sequences, 14% of them present only once. Source: PBMCs from blood, taken about 11 days after vaccination. Source of these receptors: a man aged 45-65 years who received an inactivated influenza vaccine. Both conserved end residues are trimmed from each CDR3. The order of the fields is J gene, V gene, CDR3 protein.

j_call: TRBJ2-2; v_call: TRBV29-1; cdr3_aa: SVVEHTGELF
j_call: TRBJ2-7; v_call: TRBV5-8; cdr3_aa: ASSPPNRGDYEQY
j_call: TRBJ2-5; v_call: TRBV10-3; cdr3_aa: AITPGPGETQY
j_call: TRBJ2-7; v_call: TRBV9; cdr3_aa: ASSAGTGSSYEQY
j_call: TRBJ2-5; v_call: TRBV12-3/TRBV12-4; cdr3_aa: ASSLARASGSTKETQY
j_call: TRBJ2-3; v_call: TRBV4-2; cdr3_aa: ASSQDWRRTDTQY
j_call: TRBJ2-1; v_call: TRBV2; cdr3_aa: ASLDNEQF
j_call: TRBJ2-7; v_call: TRBV25-1; cdr3_aa: ASSARGSRSEQY
j_call: TRBJ2-1; v_call: TRBV5-1; cdr3_aa: ASSIAYQGWGNEQF
j_call: TRBJ1-4; v_call: TRBV15; cdr3_aa: ATSRDRVGPNEKLF
j_call: TRBJ1-5; v_call: TRBV27; cdr3_aa: ASSRTGIIQPQH
j_call: TRBJ2-3; v_call: TRBV2; cdr3_aa: ASSGQTSGTDTQY
j_call: TRBJ2-3; v_call: TRBV9; cdr3_aa: ASSAGTASTDTQY
j_call: TRBJ2-1; v_call: TRBV20-1; cdr3_aa: SASRAGRYNEQF
j_call: TRBJ2-5; v_call: TRBV27; cdr3_aa: ASGAGTRAETQY
j_call: TRBJ2-7; v_call: TRBV12-3/TRBV12-4; cdr3_aa: ASSLGTLAYEQY
j_call: TRBJ1-3; v_call: TRBV10-3; cdr3_aa: AISDPGTSGNTIY
j_call: TRBJ2-7; v_call: TRBV14; cdr3_aa: ASSQGPGDEQY
j_call: TRBJ2-7; v_call: TRBV7-9; cdr3_aa: ASSILQGSSYEQY
j_call: TRBJ1-5; v_call: TRBV20-1; cdr3_aa: SAIVRLNQPQH